The clone carrying this TCR beta chain was seen once. What it binds is unknown. Germline V CDR1 and CDR2: MNHNY, SVGAGI (reference sequence). This CDR3 has 13 amino acids. The V end lost 2 bases, the J end lost 10 bases, and 14 bases lay between the germline ends. Viral peptide pools were used in the ViraFEST assay to expand antigen-specific CD4+ T cells, and sequencing came afterward. Cultured cells yielded isolated CD4+ T cells after around 9 days. Nucleocapsid antibody tests were negative, and the vaccine recipients had no prior SARS-CoV-2 infection. In culture with about 9.7 IU/ml IL-2 and about 10 ug/ml peptides, PBMC were grown at fewer than 2.5 million per well. IL-2 medium took the place of half the medium on both days 3 and 7. The repertoire was sequenced with immunoSEQ multiplex PCR; TCRdb's copy has only in-frame clones and lacks some. The sample records about 63,000 clones, around 75% being singletons.

The data derive from a study of vaccination effects on CD4 cells after COVID-19. General observations from the study: Marked clonal contraction was seen late after vaccination (in both infection- and vaccine-induced clones). Convalescent patients numbered few in the study; early post-infection timepoints were missing entirely.

This receptor was taken from a human donor who received a COVID-19 vaccine. J is TRBJ1-1 and V is TRBV6-6; possible D gene TRBD1, 5 bases. This sample comprised CD4+ T cells from PBMCs cultured with HCoV-OC43 spike peptides, obtained before COVID-19 vaccination. Described subset: HCoV-OC43 spike overlapping peptide pool stimulation. The CDR3 spells CASSYGDGGGAFF. CDR3 in DNA: TGTGCCAGCAGTTACGGCGATGGGGGTGGAGCTTTCTTT.